This is a list of T cell receptor beta chains from one sample in a study of blood T cell repertoires in COVID-19. Produced via immunoSEQ multiplex PCR; TCRdb's table is partial and in-frame only. This table has roughly 140,000 clones, 85% to 90% appearing once. The sequencing sample was made of peripheral blood. These receptors came from a woman of 80 years or more with acute or convalescent COVID-19. Each CDR3 is given without its conserved first and last residue.

TRBV7-2	12	TRBJ1-4	ASSFGTGVEKLF
TRBV30	12	TRBJ2-7	AWRAAGSTYEQY
TRBV5-1	12	TRBJ2-4	ASSSGTLFDIQY
TRBV5-1	12	TRBJ1-1	ASSLASGDIEAF
TRBV5-6	13	TRBJ1-2	ASSPRQEGAYGYT
TRBV5-4	11	TRBJ2-5	ASSLRGGETQY
TRBV27	12	TRBJ1-4	ASSFSATNEKLF
TRBV5-1	12	TRBJ2-3	ASSVVQVSDTQY
TRBV7-8	13	TRBJ2-7	ASSRTGVPTYEQY
TRBV7-9	11	TRBJ1-2	ASSFYDDYGYT
TRBV11-2	14	TRBJ1-4	ASSWGQGALNEKLF
TRBV27	14	TRBJ1-5	ASSPRGVMSNQPQH
TRBV7-2	14	TRBJ2-2	ASSFRPQGGTGELF
TRBV7-2	11	TRBJ1-3	ASSPDSGNTIY
TRBV5-1	13	TRBJ2-5	ASSLVFQTQETQY
TRBV29-1	15	TRBJ1-6	SVVRPRGSYQGSPLH
TRBV14	16	TRBJ2-2	ASSQVPFDSTTAGELF
TRBV2	9	TRBJ1-2	ASSPQEGYT
TRBV5-1	13	TRBJ1-4	ASSARPGGGEKLF
TRBV3-1/TRBV3-2	12	TRBJ1-5	ASSQASGVQPQH
TRBV7-2	14	TRBJ2-1	ASSLARSSAGNEQF
TRBV7-9	14	TRBJ1-2	ASRLLGQALNYGYT
TRBV9	16	TRBJ2-6	ASSPRQGLSSGANVLT
TRBV11-2	16	TRBJ2-1	ASSLGLSALSSYNEQF
TRBV7-9	14	TRBJ1-2	ASSYPNPDRRNGYT
TRBV5-4	12	TRBJ1-6	ASSPGQRNSPLH
TRBV7-7	11	TRBJ2-5	ASSLMEEETQY
TRBV5-1	12	TRBJ2-7	ASSQAQGRDEQY
TRBV7-2	16	TRBJ1-2	ASSLFPPGQGAEGGYT
TRBV6-5	10	TRBJ2-7	ASRGGTYEQY
TRBV3-1/TRBV3-2	14	TRBJ2-3	ASSHKQGAGADTQY
TRBV5-6	13	TRBJ1-2	ASSLVAALNYGYT
TRBV30	13	TRBJ1-2	AWSVNPGGNYGYT
TRBV7-8	11	TRBJ1-5	ASSGTGNQPQH
TRBV7-6	13	TRBJ1-1	ASSLTGAADTEAF
TRBV10-3	12	TRBJ2-3	ANSVGAGGDTQY
TRBV7-2	12	TRBJ2-3	ASSLGLAGYTQY
TRBV7-2	10	TRBJ2-5	ASRGDQETQY
TRBV7-9	13	TRBJ2-2	ASSASGGTGGELF
TRBV19	12	TRBJ1-2	ASSSRDSFYGYT
TRBV19	12	TRBJ1-1	ASSHPSLNTEAF
TRBV19	13	TRBJ1-2	ASSPDRGSNYGYT
TRBV30	11	TRBJ1-1	AWSVRRNTEAF
TRBV12-3/TRBV12-4	10	TRBJ1-2	ASSFTAVGYT
TRBV5-8	13	TRBJ1-5	ASSPFTGDNQPQH
TRBV7-9	12	TRBJ1-2	ASSSLTGTYGYT